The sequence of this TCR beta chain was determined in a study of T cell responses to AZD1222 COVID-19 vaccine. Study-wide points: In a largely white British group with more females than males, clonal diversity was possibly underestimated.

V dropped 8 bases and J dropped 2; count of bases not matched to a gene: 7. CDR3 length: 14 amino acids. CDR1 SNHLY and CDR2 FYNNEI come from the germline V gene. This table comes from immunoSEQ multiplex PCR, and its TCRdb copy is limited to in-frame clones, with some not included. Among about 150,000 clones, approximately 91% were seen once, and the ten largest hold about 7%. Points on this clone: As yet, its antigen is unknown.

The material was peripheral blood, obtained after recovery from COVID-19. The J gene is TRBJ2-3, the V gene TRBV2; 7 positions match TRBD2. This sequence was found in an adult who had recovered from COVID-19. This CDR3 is CASRRAGLTDTQYF. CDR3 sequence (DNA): TGTGCCAGCCGGAGAGCGGGGCTCACAGATACGCAGTATTTT.